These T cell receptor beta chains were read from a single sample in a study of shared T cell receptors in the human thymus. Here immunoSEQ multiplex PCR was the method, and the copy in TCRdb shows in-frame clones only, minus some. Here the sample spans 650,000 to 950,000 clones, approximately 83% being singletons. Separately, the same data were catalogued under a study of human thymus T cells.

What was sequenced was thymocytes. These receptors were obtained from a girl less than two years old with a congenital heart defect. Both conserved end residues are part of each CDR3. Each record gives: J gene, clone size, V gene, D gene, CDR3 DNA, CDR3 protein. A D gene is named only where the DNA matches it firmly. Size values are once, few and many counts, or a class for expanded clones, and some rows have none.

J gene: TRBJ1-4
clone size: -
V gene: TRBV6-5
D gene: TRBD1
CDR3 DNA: TGTGCCAGCAGTTACTCTCGTGGACAGGGAAATGAAAAACTGTTTTTT
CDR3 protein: CASSYSRGQGNEKLFF

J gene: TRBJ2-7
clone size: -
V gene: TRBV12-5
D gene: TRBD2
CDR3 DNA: TGTGCTAGTGGTTTGGTAAGGGGACTAGCGGGGGGGCCCCACGAGCAGTACTTC
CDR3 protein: CASGLVRGLAGGPHEQYF

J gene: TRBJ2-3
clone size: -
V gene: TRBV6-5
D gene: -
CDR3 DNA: TGTGCCAGCAGTAACAGACAGTTCAGAGATACGCAGTATTTT
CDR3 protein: CASSNRQFRDTQYF

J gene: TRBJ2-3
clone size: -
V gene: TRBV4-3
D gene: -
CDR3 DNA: TGCGCCAGCAGCCAAGATTCGGACTACCTAGTCACAGATACGCAGTATTTT
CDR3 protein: CASSQDSDYLVTDTQYF

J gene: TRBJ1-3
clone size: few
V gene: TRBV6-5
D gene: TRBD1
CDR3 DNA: TGTGCCAGCAGTTACCACAGGGGGCCTGGAAACACCATATATTTT
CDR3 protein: CASSYHRGPGNTIYF

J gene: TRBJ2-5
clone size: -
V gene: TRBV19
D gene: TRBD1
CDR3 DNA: TGTGCCAGTAGTATAGCGGGGACAGCGGAAGAGACCCAGTACTTC
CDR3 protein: CASSIAGTAEETQYF

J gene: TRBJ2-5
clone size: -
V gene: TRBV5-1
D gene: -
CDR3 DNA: TGCGCCAGCAGCTTGGGCTGGCGGGGGCAACAAGAGACCCAGTACTTC
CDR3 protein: CASSLGWRGQQETQYF

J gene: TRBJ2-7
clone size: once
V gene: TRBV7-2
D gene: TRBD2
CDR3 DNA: TGTGCCAGCACCCAGACGGCCCTAGCGGGGGGACGCGAGCAGTACTTC
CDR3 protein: CASTQTALAGGREQYF

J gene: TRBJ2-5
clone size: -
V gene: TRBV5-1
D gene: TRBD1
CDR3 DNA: TGCGCCAGCAGCTTCCGGGACAGGGAAGAGACCCAGTACTTC
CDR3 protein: CASSFRDREETQYF

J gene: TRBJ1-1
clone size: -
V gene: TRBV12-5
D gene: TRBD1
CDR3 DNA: TGTGCTAGTGGTTTGGTCCCCAACCGGGACAGGGGGCTTGAAGCTTTCTTT
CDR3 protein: CASGLVPNRDRGLEAFF

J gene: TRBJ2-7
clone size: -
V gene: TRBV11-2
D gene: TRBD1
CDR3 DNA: TGTGCCAGCAGCTTAGATGCCGGGACAGGGAAGTTATCCTACGAGCAGTACTTC
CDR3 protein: CASSLDAGTGKLSYEQYF

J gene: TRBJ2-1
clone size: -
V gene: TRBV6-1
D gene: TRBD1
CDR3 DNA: TGTGCCAGCAGTGGAGGCCCGGGGAGGGACAGGGGGAACAATGAGCAGTTCTTC
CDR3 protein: CASSGGPGRDRGNNEQFF

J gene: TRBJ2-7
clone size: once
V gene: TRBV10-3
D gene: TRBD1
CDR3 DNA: TGTGCCATCAGTGAAGACAGGGGCCACCACGAGCAGTACTTC
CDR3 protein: CAISEDRGHHEQYF

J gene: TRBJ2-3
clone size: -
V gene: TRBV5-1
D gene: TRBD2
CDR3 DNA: TGCGCCAGCAGCTACCCCACGGTACTAGCGGGAGGCACAGATACGCAGTATTTT
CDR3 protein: CASSYPTVLAGGTDTQYF

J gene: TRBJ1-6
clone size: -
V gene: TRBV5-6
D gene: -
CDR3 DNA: TGTGCCAGCAGCCTGGCTGAGGCGGACATGATCTACTATAATTCACCCCTCCACTTT
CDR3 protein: CASSLAEADMIYYNSPLHF